Shown below are 17 T cell receptor beta chains from a single sample sequenced in a study of Graves' ophthalmopathy and Graves' hyperthyroidism. Using RNA transcripts, the TCR beta CDR3 regions were amplified. HTBI primers served in a first-round RT-PCR, which a second-round multiplex PCR followed. One entry per CDR3 protein results from TCRdb running MiXCR on the multiplex PCR reads. The sample holds a few hundred thousand distinct CDR3 sequences, under 45% seen once. Sample: peripheral blood or thyroid tissue (not recorded which). The receptors stem from an adult man with Graves' hyperthyroidism.

Note on this clonotype: A much bigger clone sits one base away, suggesting this may be a read error. CDR3 in amino acids: CASSRTSGRTGELFF. In nucleotides, the CDR3 is TGCGCCAGCAGCCGGACTAGCGGGAGGACCGGGGAGCTGTTTTTT. This chain joins TRBV5-1 and TRBJ2-2; 14 bases align to TRBD2. This CDR3 has 15 amino acids. V gave up 4 bases and J gave up 5 bases; unmatched junction bases: 1. CDR1 is SGHRS and CDR2 is YFSETQ in the germline V gene.

The table lists this clonotype with many counts. V usage is TRBV25-1 and J usage is TRBJ1-2, with 9 bases fitting TRBD1. CDR1 and CDR2 from the germline V gene are MGHDK and SYGVNS. The CDR3 is 14 residues long. The J segment lost 8 bases and the V segment lost 4 bases, leaving 8 bases of the junction unmatched. The CDR3 spells CASSGRDRARGYTF. CDR3 in DNA: TGTGCCAGCAGTGGCCGGGACAGGGCGAGAGGCTACACCTTC.

In this sample, this clonotype turned up a few times. The chain is built from TRBV28 and TRBJ2-6; a possible D gene is TRBD2 (5 bases). The CDR3 extends over 15 amino acids. Trimming took 5 bases from V and 0 from J, leaving 8 bases between them. Germline lookup yields CDR1 MDHEN and CDR2 SYDVKM. Written as DNA, the CDR3 is TGTGCCAGCAGTCAAGGACTCTCTGGGGCCAACGTCCTGACTTTC. Protein sequence: CASSQGLSGANVLTF.

This clonotype appeared a single time. The CDR3 does not end in the conserved phenylalanine or tryptophan, so this is likely a read error. The DNA is omitted, as the CDR3 cannot be located on it reliably, and the CDR3 follows TCRdb's listing. The chain has TRBV24-1 and TRBJ2-5. The CDR3 length equals 8 residues, ends included. The germline gives CDR1 KGHDR, CDR2 SFDVKD. CDR3 sequence: CATSDFLS.

This chain connects TRBV2 to TRBJ1-5, with a weak D call TRBD1 (6 bases). The CDR3 is made up of 16 amino acids. The germline V and J ends were trimmed by 4 bases and 2 bases, with 15 bases remaining between them. The germline V gene encodes CDR1 SNHLY and CDR2 FYNNEI. Written as DNA, the CDR3 is TGTGCCAGCAGTGCTCCTGACAGGCGTGGCAATCAGCCCCAGCATTTT. Its translation: CASSAPDRRGNQPQHF.

The chain is built from TRBV9 and TRBJ2-2, with 15 bases matching TRBD2. CDR3 length equals 17 residues. The V gene end was trimmed by 3 bases and the J gene end by 5 bases; junction bases not matched to a gene: 5. Germline CDR1 is SGDLS and CDR2 is YYNGEE. The CDR3 nucleotides read TGTGCCAGCAGCGCGAGAGGGACTAGCGGGGGGACCGGGGAGCTGTTTTTT. Its protein product is CASSARGTSGGTGELFF.

This clonotype was picked up a small number of times. V gene TRBV29-1 combines with J gene TRBJ2-7; 9 nucleotides line up with TRBD2. There are 14 residues in the CDR3. With V trimmed by 6 bases and J by 4 bases, 10 bases remained unmatched. The germline V gene has CDR1 SQVTM and CDR2 ANQGSEA. CDR3 nucleotide sequence: TGCAGCGTCGCACGAGGAGCGGGAGGATACGAGCAGTACTTC. It yields the protein CSVARGAGGYEQYF.

A few counts support this clonotype. This chain uses TRBV7-2 with TRBJ2-7, with a possible D match to TRBD1 (5 bases). V lost 5 bases to trimming and J lost 3 bases, with 11 bases between them. Germline V gene lookup returns CDR1 SGHTA and CDR2 FQGNSA. This CDR3 has 13 amino acids. The CDR3 sequence: CASSQTDLYEQYF. The CDR3 DNA is TGTGCCAGCAGCCAGACAGACCTCTACGAGCAGTACTTC.

The table lists this clonotype with many counts. J is TRBJ2-7 and V is TRBV24-1; 10 positions match TRBD1. CDR3 length equals 13 residues. The trim removed 12 bases at V and 7 bases at J, leaving 11 bases unmatched. Germline CDR1 KGHDR, CDR2 SFDVKD. CDR3 nucleotide sequence: TGTGCCTCAGCTCGGACAGGGGGAAGTGAGCAGTACTTC. Translation gives CASARTGGSEQYF.

The chain carries TRBV2 and TRBJ2-3; possibly TRBD1 for D (6 bases). V lost 5 bases and J 1 base, leaving 10 bases between the germline ends. The CDR3 totals 14 residues. Germline lookup yields CDR1 SNHLY and CDR2 FYNNEI. The CDR3 sequence is CASSWSGGTDTQYF. Written as DNA, the CDR3 is TGTGCCAGCAGTTGGTCAGGGGGCACAGATACGCAGTATTTT.

A word on this clonotype: At one boundary the junction diverges from the germline segment, which might be a read error. The rearrangement uses TRBV7-9 and TRBJ2-5, with D possibly being TRBD1 or TRBD2 (6 bases each). The CDR3 spans 16 residues. Germline V gene lookup returns CDR1 SEHNR and CDR2 FQNEAQ (reference sequence). Here the CDR3 reads CASSLSLSGGGEPQYF. The CDR3 nucleotides read TGTGCCAGCAGCCTGAGTCTATCCGGGGGCGGAGAGCCCCAGTACTTC. The entire variable domain, with the rest obtained from reference TRBV7-9 and TRBJ2-5, is as follows: DTGVSQNPRHKITKRGQNVTFRCDPISEHNRLYWYRQTLGQGPEFLTYFQNEAQLEKSRLLSDRFSAERPKGSFSTLEIQRTEQGDSAMYLCASSLSLSGGGEPQYFGPGTRLLVL.

The chain recombines TRBV2 with TRBJ1-5; perhaps TRBD1 as D (5 bases). The germline CDR1 and CDR2 sequences are SNHLY and FYNNEI. The CDR3 is made up of 14 amino acids. Between the trimmed V and J ends, which lost 3 bases and 14 bases, there was a span of 20 bases. In nucleotides, the CDR3 is TGTGCCAGCAGTGATAGCGGGGGGACCTACAATGAGCATTTT. It yields the protein CASSDSGGTYNEHF.

With respect to this clonotype: Just one base apart from a much larger clone, this may be a read error. The chain joins TRBV20-1 to TRBJ2-5; 13 nucleotides align to TRBD2. The CDR3 spans 16 residues. The J segment lost 3 bases and the V segment lost 0 bases, leaving 4 bases of the junction unmatched. Germline values: CDR1 DFQATT, CDR2 SNEGSKA (reference sequence). CDR3 region: CSARDPGLAGKETQYF. The CDR3 region has the DNA TGCAGTGCTAGAGATCCGGGACTAGCGGGAAAAGAGACCCAGTACTTC.

This chain joins TRBV20-1 and TRBJ1-2; D remains unclear. V was shortened by 3 bases and J by 12 bases, with 14 bases between the two germline ends. The CDR3 extends over 11 amino acids. Germline CDR1 reads DFQATT; CDR2 reads SNEGSKA (reference sequence). The CDR3 DNA sequence: TGCAGTGCTAGGTCGAGCTCTGGAAACACCTTC. Translated, it gives CSARSSSGNTF.

This clonotype was seen repeatedly, ten times or more. This chain connects TRBV5-1 to TRBJ1-1; D gene uncertain. The germline V gene has CDR1 SGHRS and CDR2 YFSETQ. Trimming pared 0 bases from V and 0 bases from J, leaving 6 bases between. The CDR3 is made up of 14 amino acids. The CDR3 region has the DNA TGCGCCAGCAGCTTGGTCAGTTTGAACACTGAAGCTTTCTTT. It translates to CASSLVSLNTEAFF.

To note about this clonotype: Possible read error: a much larger clone is one base away. This rearrangement joins TRBV10-3 to TRBJ1-2; D is possibly TRBD1 (6 bases). The V gene lost 6 bases and the J gene lost 3 bases, with 11 bases spanning the gap. This CDR3 spans 13 amino acids. The germline V gene has CDR1 ENHRY and CDR2 SYGVKD. CDR3 sequence (DNA): TGTGCCATCAGGCAGGGGCAAGACTATGGCTACACCTTC. This sequence encodes CAIRQGQDYGYTF.

The V and J genes are TRBV28 and TRBJ1-1, with TRBD1 matching 9 bases. The CDR3 loop spans 15 amino acids. V dropped 5 bases and J dropped 2; count of bases not matched to a gene: 6. The germline V gene has CDR1 MDHEN and CDR2 SYDVKM. The CDR3 protein is CASSRGQGLNTEAFF. CDR3 DNA sequence: TGTGCCAGCAGTAGGGGACAGGGACTTAACACTGAAGCTTTCTTT.